The 14 T cell receptor beta chains below were found in one sample sequenced in a study of OX40 agonist ivuxolimab in advanced cancers. Using immunoSEQ multiplex PCR, the repertoire was profiled, and TCRdb retains in-frame clones only, with some absent. The sample includes tens of thousands of clones, roughly 79% of them seen just once. The material sequenced was CD4+ or CD8+ T cells sorted from blood, taken in a trial of the OX40 agonist ivuxolimab. Source of these receptors: an adult with an advanced solid tumor such as melanoma, head and neck, liver or kidney cancer.

This chain uses TRBV27 with TRBJ2-7; D gene unclear. Germline lookup yields CDR1 MNHEY and CDR2 SMNVEV (reference sequence). V was trimmed by 2 bases and J by 0 bases, leaving 8 bases between them. The CDR3 sequence is 14 residues long. CDR3 protein: CASSLTANSYEQYF. The CDR3 DNA follows: TGTGCCAGCAGTTTAACAGCGAACTCCTACGAGCAGTACTTC.

The chain combines TRBV11-2 with TRBJ2-3; D unclear. The germline CDR1 and CDR2 sequences are SGHAT and FQNNGV. The V end was cut by 3 bases, the J end by 5 bases, with 9 bases between. CDR3 length: 13 residues. The CDR3 bases are TGTGCCAGCAGCTTGGACCACGGAGATACGCAGTATTTT. Protein sequence: CASSLDHGDTQYF.

This clone has more than one count but fewer than ten. The V gene is TRBV7-9, the J gene TRBJ2-6; no clear D gene. V shed 2 bases and J shed 0 bases, with 8 bases lying between them. CDR3 length equals 16 residues. Germline V gene sequence: CDR1 SEHNR, CDR2 FQNEAQ (reference sequence). The CDR3 spells CASSLFSGSGANVLTF. CDR3 coding DNA: TGTGCCAGCAGCTTATTTTCAGGCTCTGGGGCCAACGTCCTGACTTTC.

This chain links TRBV7-6 with TRBJ2-1; perhaps TRBD1 as D (6 bases). This CDR3 is 17 amino acids long. In germline, CDR1 is SGHVS, CDR2 FNYEAQ. V lost 1 base and J 5 bases, leaving 18 bases between the germline ends. The CDR3 nucleotides read TGTGCCAGCAGCTTAGGATATTTGGGGGCATTCCACAATGAGCAGTTCTTC. Its translation: CASSLGYLGAFHNEQFF. Supplemented by reference TRBV7-6 and TRBJ2-1, the full variable domain reads GAGVSQSPRYKVTKRGQDVALRCDPISGHVSLYWYRQALGQGPEFLTYFNYEAQQDKSGLPNDRFSAERPEGSISTLTIQRTEQRDSAMYRCASSLGYLGAFHNEQFFGPGTRLTVL.

The V and J genes are TRBV7-2 and TRBJ2-5; no clear D. Trimming removed 7 bases at V and 5 bases at J, with 14 bases between. Germline CDR1 and CDR2: SGHTA and FQGNSA. This CDR3 is 13 amino acids long. The CDR3 loop reads CASTLPQVETQYF. CDR3 nucleotide sequence: TGTGCCAGCACCCTGCCCCAGGTCGAGACCCAGTACTTC. The full variable domain, with the rest looked up from reference TRBV7-2 and TRBJ2-5, is GAGVSQSPSNKVTEKGKDVELRCDPISGHTALYWYRQSLGQGLEFLIYFQGNSAPDKSGLPSDRFSAERTGGSVSTLTIQRTQQEDSAVYLCASTLPQVETQYFGPGTRLLVL.

The chain joins TRBV5-1 to TRBJ1-1; D remains unclear. Germline V gene lookup returns CDR1 SGHRS and CDR2 YFSETQ. V lost 5 bases and J 5 bases, leaving 13 bases between the germline ends. This CDR3 is 13 amino acids long. DNA of the CDR3: TGCGCCAGCAGAGGGATGGGTTATACTGAAGCTTTCTTT. This translates into CASRGMGYTEAFF.

The V and J genes are TRBV19 and TRBJ2-7, with a tentative D call TRBD1 (7 bases). The CDR3 has 14 amino acids. Germline assignment: CDR1 LNHDA and CDR2 SQIVND (reference sequence). Trimming took 4 bases from V and 2 from J, leaving 12 bases between them. CDR3 sequence: CASSTAGGPYEQYF. CDR3 coding DNA: TGTGCCAGTAGTACTGCAGGGGGGCCCTACGAGCAGTACTTC.

V usage is TRBV6-6 and J usage is TRBJ2-3, with D possibly being TRBD1 or TRBD2 (5 bases each). This CDR3 is 15 amino acids long. CDR1 is MNHNY and CDR2 is SVGAGI in the germline V gene (reference sequence). V lost 6 bases and J 7 bases, leaving 20 bases between the germline ends. The CDR3 spells CASRPGTTMFNTQYF. The DNA of the CDR3 is TGTGCCAGCAGACCCGGGACCACCATGTTCAATACGCAGTATTTT.

With respect to this clone: Other DNA sequences from this sample encode an identical CDR3 as well. This chain connects TRBV4-2 to TRBJ1-1; D not certain. Germline V gene sequence: CDR1 LGHNA, CDR2 YNFKEQ. This CDR3 is 14 amino acids long. The germline V and J ends were trimmed by 1 base and 1 base, with 7 bases remaining between them. The chain's CDR3 is CASSQGGANTEAFF. The CDR3 DNA is TGTGCCAGCAGCCAAGGGGGAGCGAACACTGAAGCTTTCTTT.

This chain connects TRBV19 to TRBJ1-4; 10 bases match TRBD1. Germline lookup yields CDR1 LNHDA and CDR2 SQIVND (reference sequence). V lost 6 bases to trimming and J lost 7 bases; unmatched junction nucleotides: 5. The CDR3 covers 14 residues. CDR3 in DNA: TGTGCCAGTAGACCTGACAGGGGGCGTGAAAAACTGTTTTTT. It codes for CASRPDRGREKLFF.

The rearrangement links TRBV28 to TRBJ1-5; D may be TRBD1 (6 bases). Looked up from germline, CDR1 is MDHEN and CDR2 is SYDVKM. The CDR3 totals 16 residues. Trimming removed 1 base from V and 3 bases from J, with 13 bases in between. CDR3 DNA sequence: TGTGCCAGCAGTTTATCGGGGGGGCAGCCCAATCAGCCCCAGCATTTT. This codes for CASSLSGGQPNQPQHF.

This clone was seen a single time. The rearrangement joins TRBV19 to TRBJ1-5; D is uncertain. This CDR3 is 14 amino acids long. Germline V gene sequence: CDR1 LNHDA, CDR2 SQIVND (reference sequence). V lost 7 bases, J lost 6 bases, and 16 bases lay in between. As DNA, the CDR3 is TGTGCCAGTACCCCATTGGGGAGGACTCAGCCCCAGCATTTT. Protein product: CASTPLGRTQPQHF.

This chain links TRBV4-1 with TRBJ2-1; 7 nucleotides align to TRBD2. Trimming took 4 bases from V and 0 from J; bases not matched to a gene: 6. Germline CDR1 MGHRA, CDR2 YSYEKL. CDR3 size: 16 residues. The CDR3 DNA is TGCGCCAGCAGCCGAGGCTCTAGCGGCTCCTACAATGAGCAGTTCTTC. Encoded protein: CASSRGSSGSYNEQFF.

V is TRBV19 and J is TRBJ1-5, with TRBD1 matching over 12 bases. The germline V gene encodes CDR1 LNHDA and CDR2 SQIVND (reference sequence). This CDR3 has 15 amino acids. V dropped 5 bases and J dropped 6; count of bases not matched to a gene: 5. CDR3 sequence: CASSGDRGPGQPQHF. In nucleotides, the CDR3 is TGTGCCAGTAGTGGGGACAGGGGGCCAGGTCAGCCCCAGCATTTT.